This paragraph covers one T cell receptor beta chain sequence. The data are from a study of CD8 T cells in Susac syndrome. CDR3 length: 13 amino acids. After removal of 8 bases from V and 5 bases from J, the junction contained 4 bases not matched to a gene. RNA was extracted with the RNeasy kit, and a quantity of roughly 0.5 to 1 ug was reverse transcribed using random hexamers. Amplification of the TCR beta CDR3 was carried out by immunoSEQ multiplex PCR, which spanned a total of 54 Vbeta and 13 Jbeta segments. TCRdb redid the calling of the immunoSEQ multiplex PCR reads with MiXCR, one entry per CDR3 protein. The table shows roughly 200,000 distinct CDR3 sequences, with about 94% occurring only once.

The sequenced sample was CD4+ T cells from PBMCs. The TCR comes from a human donor in good health. The V and J genes are TRBV12-3 or TRBV12-4 and TRBJ2-3; 10 positions match TRBD1. The CDR3 sequence: CASRDRGIDTQYF. The CDR3 DNA reads as TGTGCCAGCCGGGACAGGGGAATAGATACGCAGTATTTT.